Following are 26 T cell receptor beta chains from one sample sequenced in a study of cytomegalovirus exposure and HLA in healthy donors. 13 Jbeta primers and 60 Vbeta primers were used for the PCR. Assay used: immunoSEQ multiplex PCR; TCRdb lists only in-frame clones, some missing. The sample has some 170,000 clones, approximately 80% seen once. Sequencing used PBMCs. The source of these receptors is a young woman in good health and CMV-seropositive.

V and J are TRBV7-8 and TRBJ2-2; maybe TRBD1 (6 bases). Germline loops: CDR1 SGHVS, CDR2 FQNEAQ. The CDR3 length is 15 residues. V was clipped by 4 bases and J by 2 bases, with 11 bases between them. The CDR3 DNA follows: TGTGCCAGCAGCTCTTGGACAGTCAACACCGGGGAGCTGTTTTTT. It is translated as CASSSWTVNTGELFF.

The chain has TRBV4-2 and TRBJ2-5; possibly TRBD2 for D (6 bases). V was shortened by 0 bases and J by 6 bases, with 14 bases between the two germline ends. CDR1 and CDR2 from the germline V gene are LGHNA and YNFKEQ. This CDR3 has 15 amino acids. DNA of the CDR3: TGTGCCAGCAGCCAAGAGTGGCGGGGAGAGAAGACCCAGTACTTC. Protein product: CASSQEWRGEKTQYF.

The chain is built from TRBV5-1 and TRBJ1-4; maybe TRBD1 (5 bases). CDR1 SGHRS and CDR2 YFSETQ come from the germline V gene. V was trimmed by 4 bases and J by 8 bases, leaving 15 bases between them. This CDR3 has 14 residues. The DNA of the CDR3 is TGCGCCAGCAGCCCCACAGGTGGGCGGGAAAAACTGTTTTTT. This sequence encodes CASSPTGGREKLFF.

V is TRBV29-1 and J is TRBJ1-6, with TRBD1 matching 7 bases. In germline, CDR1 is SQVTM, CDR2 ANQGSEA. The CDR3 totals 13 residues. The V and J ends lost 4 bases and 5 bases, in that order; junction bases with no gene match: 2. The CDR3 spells CSVGDRDNSPLHF. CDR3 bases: TGCAGCGTTGGAGACAGGGATAATTCACCCCTCCACTTT.

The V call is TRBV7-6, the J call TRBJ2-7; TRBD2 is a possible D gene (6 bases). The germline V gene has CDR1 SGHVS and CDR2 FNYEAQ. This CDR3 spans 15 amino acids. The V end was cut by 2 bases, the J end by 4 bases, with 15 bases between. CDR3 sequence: CASSLMGRRAYEQYF. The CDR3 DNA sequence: TGTGCCAGCAGCTTAATGGGACGGAGGGCTTACGAGCAGTACTTC.

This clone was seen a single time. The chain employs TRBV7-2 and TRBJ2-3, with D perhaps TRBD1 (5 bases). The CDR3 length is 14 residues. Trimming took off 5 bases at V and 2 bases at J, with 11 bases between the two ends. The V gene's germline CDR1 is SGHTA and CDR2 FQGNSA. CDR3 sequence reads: CASSQRQFTDTQYF. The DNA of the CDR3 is TGTGCCAGCAGCCAACGACAGTTCACAGATACGCAGTATTTT.

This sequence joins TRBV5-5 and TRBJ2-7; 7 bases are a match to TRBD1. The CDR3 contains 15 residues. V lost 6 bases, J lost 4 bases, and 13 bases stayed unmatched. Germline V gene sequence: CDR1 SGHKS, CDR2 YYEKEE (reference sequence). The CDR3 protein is CASNEPGTVLYEQYF. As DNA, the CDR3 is TGTGCCAGCAACGAGCCCGGGACAGTTCTGTACGAGCAGTACTTC.

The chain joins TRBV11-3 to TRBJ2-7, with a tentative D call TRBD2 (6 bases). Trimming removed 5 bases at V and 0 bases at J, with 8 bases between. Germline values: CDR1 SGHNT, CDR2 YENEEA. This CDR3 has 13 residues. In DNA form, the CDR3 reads TGTGCCAGCAGCGAGGGAGGCTCCTACGAGCAGTACTTC. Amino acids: CASSEGGSYEQYF.

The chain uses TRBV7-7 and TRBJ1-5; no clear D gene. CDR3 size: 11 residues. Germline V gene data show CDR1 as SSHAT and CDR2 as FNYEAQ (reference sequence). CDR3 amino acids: CASLRQQPQHF. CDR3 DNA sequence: TGTGCTAGCCTCAGGCAACAGCCCCAGCATTTT.

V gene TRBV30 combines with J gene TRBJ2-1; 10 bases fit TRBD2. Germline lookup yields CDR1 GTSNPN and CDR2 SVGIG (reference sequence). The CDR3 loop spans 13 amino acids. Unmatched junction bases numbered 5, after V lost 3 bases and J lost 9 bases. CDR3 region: CAWRSGGAVEQFF. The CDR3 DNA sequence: TGTGCCTGGAGAAGCGGGGGGGCAGTTGAGCAGTTCTTC.

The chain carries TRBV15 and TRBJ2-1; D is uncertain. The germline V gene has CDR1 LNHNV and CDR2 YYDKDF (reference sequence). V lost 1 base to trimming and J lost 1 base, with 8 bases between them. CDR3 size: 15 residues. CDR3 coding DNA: TGTGCCACCAGCAGAGTCGTGAGTTCCTACAATGAGCAGTTCTTC. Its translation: CATSRVVSSYNEQFF.

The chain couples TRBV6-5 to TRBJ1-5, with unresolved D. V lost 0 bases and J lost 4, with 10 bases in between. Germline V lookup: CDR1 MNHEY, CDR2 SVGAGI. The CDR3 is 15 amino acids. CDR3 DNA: TGTGCCAGCAGTTACTCGATCGTAGCAAATCAGCCCCAGCATTTT. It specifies CASSYSIVANQPQHF.

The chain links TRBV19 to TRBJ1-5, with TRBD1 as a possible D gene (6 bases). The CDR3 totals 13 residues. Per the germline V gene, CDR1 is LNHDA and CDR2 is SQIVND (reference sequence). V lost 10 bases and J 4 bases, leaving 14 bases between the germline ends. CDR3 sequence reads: CATEGHENQPQHF. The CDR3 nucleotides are TGTGCCACCGAGGGACATGAGAATCAGCCCCAGCATTTT.

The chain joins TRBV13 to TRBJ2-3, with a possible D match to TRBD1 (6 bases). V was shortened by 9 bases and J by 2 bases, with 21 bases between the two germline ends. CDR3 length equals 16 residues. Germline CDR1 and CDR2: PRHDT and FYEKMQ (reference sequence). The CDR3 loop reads CASEGYTTGLTDTQYF. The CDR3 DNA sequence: TGTGCCAGTGAAGGGTACACCACAGGGCTCACAGATACGCAGTATTTT.

The CDR3 DNA sequence: TGTGCCAGCAGTTCACAACCCGGGACTAGGGGTTTCTTC. Protein product: CASSSQPGTRGFF. The chain couples TRBV27 to TRBJ2-1, with TRBD2 matching 8 bases. The CDR3 consists of 13 residues. Losses at the gene ends were 4 bases for V and 16 bases for J; bases not matched to a gene: 12. Looked up from germline, CDR1 is MNHEY and CDR2 is SMNVEV (reference sequence).

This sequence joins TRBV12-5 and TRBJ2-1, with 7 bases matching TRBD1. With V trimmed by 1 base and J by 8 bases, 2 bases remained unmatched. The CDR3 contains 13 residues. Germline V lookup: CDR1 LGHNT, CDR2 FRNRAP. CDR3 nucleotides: TGTGCTAGTGGTTTGGACAGGGGCTATGAGCAGTTCTTC. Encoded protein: CASGLDRGYEQFF.

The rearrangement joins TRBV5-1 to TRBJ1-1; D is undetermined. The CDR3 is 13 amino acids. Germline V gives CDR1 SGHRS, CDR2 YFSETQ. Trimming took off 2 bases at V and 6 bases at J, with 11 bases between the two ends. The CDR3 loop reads CASSFGPAAEAFF. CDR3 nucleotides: TGCGCCAGCAGCTTTGGGCCGGCAGCTGAAGCTTTCTTT.

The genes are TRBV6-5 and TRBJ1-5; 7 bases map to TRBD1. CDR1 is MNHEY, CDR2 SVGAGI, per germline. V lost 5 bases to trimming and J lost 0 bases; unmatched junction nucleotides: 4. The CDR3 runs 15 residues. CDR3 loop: CASSRGPNSNQPQHF. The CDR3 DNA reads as TGTGCCAGCAGTAGGGGGCCTAATAGCAATCAGCCCCAGCATTTT.

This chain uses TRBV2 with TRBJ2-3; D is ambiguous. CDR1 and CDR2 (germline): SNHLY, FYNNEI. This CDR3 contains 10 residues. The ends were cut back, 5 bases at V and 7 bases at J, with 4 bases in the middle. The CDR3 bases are TGTGCCAGCAGTCTTCATACGCAGTATTTT. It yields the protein CASSLHTQYF.

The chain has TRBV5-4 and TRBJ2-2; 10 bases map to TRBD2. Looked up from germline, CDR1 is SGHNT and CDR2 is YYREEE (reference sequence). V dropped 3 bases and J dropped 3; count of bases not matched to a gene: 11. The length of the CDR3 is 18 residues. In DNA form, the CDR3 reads TGTGCCAGCAGCTCACCCGCCGGGACTAGCGCGCACACCGGGGAGCTGTTTTTT. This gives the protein CASSSPAGTSAHTGELFF. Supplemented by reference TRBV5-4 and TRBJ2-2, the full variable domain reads ETGVTQSPTHLIKTRGQQVTLRCSSQSGHNTVSWYQQALGQGPQFIFQYYREEENGRGNFPPRFSGLQFPNYSSELNVNALELDDSALYLCASSSPAGTSAHTGELFFGEGSRLTVL.

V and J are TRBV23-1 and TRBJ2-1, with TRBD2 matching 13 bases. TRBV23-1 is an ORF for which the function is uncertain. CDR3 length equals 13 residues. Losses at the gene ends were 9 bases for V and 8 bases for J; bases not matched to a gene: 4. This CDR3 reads CARPTSGGDEQFF. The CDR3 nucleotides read TGCGCCAGACCTACTAGCGGGGGGGATGAGCAGTTCTTC.

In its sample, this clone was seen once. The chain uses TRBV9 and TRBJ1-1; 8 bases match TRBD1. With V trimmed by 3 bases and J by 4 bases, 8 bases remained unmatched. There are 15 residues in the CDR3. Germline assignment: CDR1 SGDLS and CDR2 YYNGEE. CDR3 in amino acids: CASSGWTGQGTEAFF. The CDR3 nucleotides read TGTGCCAGCAGCGGATGGACAGGACAGGGCACTGAAGCTTTCTTT.

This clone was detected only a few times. For the CDR3, the DNA is TGTGCCAGCAGCTACAGGGGCAGATGGGAGACCCAGTACTTC. As protein: CASSYRGRWETQYF. The rearrangement links TRBV6-6 to TRBJ2-5; 7 bases agree with TRBD1. This CDR3 contains 14 residues. The germline CDR1 and CDR2 sequences are MNHNY and SVGAGI (reference sequence). With V trimmed by 6 bases and J by 5 bases, 9 bases remained unmatched.

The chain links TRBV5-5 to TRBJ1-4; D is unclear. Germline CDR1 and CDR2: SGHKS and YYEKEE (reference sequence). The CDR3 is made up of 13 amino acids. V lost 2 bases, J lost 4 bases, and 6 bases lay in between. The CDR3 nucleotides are TGTGCCAGCAGCTTCGGGATTAATGAAAAACTGTTTTTT. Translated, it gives CASSFGINEKLFF.

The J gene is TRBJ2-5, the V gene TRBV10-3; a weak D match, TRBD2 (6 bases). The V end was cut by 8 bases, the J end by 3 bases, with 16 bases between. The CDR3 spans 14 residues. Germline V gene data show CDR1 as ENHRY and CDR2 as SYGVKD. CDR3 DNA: TGTGCCATCGCCGTCGGGGGAGTAGAAGAGACCCAGTACTTC. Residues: CAIAVGGVEETQYF.

The CDR3 DNA is TGTGCCAGTAACCAAGAGGTCACCGGGGAGCTGTTTTTT. Its translation is CASNQEVTGELFF. The V gene is TRBV19, the J gene TRBJ2-2; D ambiguous. Germline V CDR1 and CDR2: LNHDA, SQIVND (reference sequence). The CDR3 length is 13 residues. Deletions cut 7 bases from V and 4 bases from J, with 10 bases between.